This T cell receptor (beta chain) was sequenced during a study of T cells in tuberculosis. Overall study results and limits: Selection depended on which cryopreserved specimens were available. Active tuberculosis TCR-alpha repertoires lay closer to GMM-specific TCRs than IGRA-negative controls, suggesting clonal expansion.

Profiled with immunoSEQ multiplex PCR; TCRdb holds only in-frame clones, not every one. The table shows tens of thousands of clones, with roughly 95% occurring only once. Note on this clone: Its antigen remains unidentified.

There are 14 residues in the CDR3. Germline V gives CDR1 LNHDA, CDR2 SQIVND (reference sequence). V lost 6 bases to trimming and J lost 7 bases; unmatched junction nucleotides: 7. Unsorted cryopreserved PBMC were sequenced, averaging around 100,000 T cells per clinical donor. The chain combines TRBV19 with TRBJ1-2, with 11 bases matching TRBD1. The sample consisted of PBMCs. This clonotype originated in a donor under 30 with latent tuberculosis or without tuberculosis infection. CDR3 in amino acids: CASRPKDRGLGYTF. CDR3 in DNA: TGTGCCAGTAGGCCGAAGGACAGGGGGCTTGGCTACACCTTC.